The 26 T cell receptor beta chains below all came from one sample that was sequenced in a study of response to subunit inactivated influenza vaccine. One entry per CDR3 protein, called by TCRdb with MiXCR from the RT-PCR reads. The repertoire consists of about 650,000 distinct CDR3 sequences, with 12% to 15% occurring once and the leading ten covering 7.5% to 8%. The sequencing used PBMCs from blood, collected roughly 15 days before vaccination. The receptors come from a man aged 50-59 years who received an inactivated influenza vaccine.

This chain joins TRBV29-1 and TRBJ2-1, with D perhaps being TRBD1 or TRBD2 (6 bases each). CDR3 size: 15 residues. The V gene lost 4 bases and the J gene lost 3 bases, with 16 bases spanning the gap. Per the germline V gene, CDR1 is SQVTM and CDR2 is ANQGSEA. For the CDR3, the DNA is TGCAGCGTTGTAAGGGGGGCGGGGCTCTACAATGAGCAGTTCTTC. Its translation is CSVVRGAGLYNEQFF.

In this sample, this clonotype turned up many times. J is TRBJ2-4 and V is TRBV11-2, with TRBD2 identical over 9 bases. Losses at the gene ends were 5 bases for V and 1 base for J; bases not matched to a gene: 18. The CDR3 consists of 20 residues. CDR1 is SGHAT, CDR2 FQNNGV, per germline. The chain's CDR3 is CASSIHYSGSQGGAKNIQYF. CDR3 DNA: TGTGCCAGCAGCATCCATTATAGCGGGAGTCAGGGGGGGGCCAAAAACATTCAGTACTTC.

The chain joins TRBV29-1 to TRBJ2-1; 9 positions match TRBD1. After removal of 2 bases from V and 3 bases from J, the junction contained 14 bases not matched to a gene. Germline-derived CDR1 and CDR2 are SQVTM and ANQGSEA. This CDR3 region has 18 residues. CDR3 sequence reads: CSVEFWTGEGKGYNEQFF. In nucleotides, the CDR3 is TGCAGCGTTGAATTCTGGACAGGGGAAGGGAAGGGCTACAATGAGCAGTTCTTC.

This clonotype has only a few counts. The chain recombines TRBV2 with TRBJ2-6; D is uncertain. Trimming pared 1 base from V and 1 base from J, leaving 5 bases between. CDR3 length: 15 amino acids. Germline CDR1 and CDR2: SNHLY and FYNNEI. DNA for the CDR3: TGTGCCAGCAGTGAAGGGGAATCTGGGGCCAACGTCCTGACTTTC. The encoded protein is CASSEGESGANVLTF.

A few counts support this clonotype. V usage is TRBV4-2 and J usage is TRBJ2-7; 9 bases are a match to TRBD2. The V gene end was trimmed by 2 bases and the J gene end by 4 bases; junction bases not matched to a gene: 12. The CDR3 is 17 amino acids. Per the germline V gene, CDR1 is LGHNA and CDR2 is YNFKEQ. The CDR3: CASSQSSSGGHEYEQYF. The CDR3 DNA reads TGTGCCAGCAGCCAAAGCTCGAGCGGGGGGCACGAGTACGAGCAGTACTTC.

This clonotype was observed a handful of times. V usage is TRBV14 and J usage is TRBJ2-1; TRBD2 agrees at 11 bases. The CDR3 has 15 amino acids. The germline V gene encodes CDR1 SGHDN and CDR2 FVKESK. The V gene end was trimmed by 2 bases and the J gene end by 9 bases; junction bases not matched to a gene: 6. The CDR3 region is CASSQIAGGLVEQFF. The CDR3 region has the DNA TGTGCCAGCAGCCAAATAGCGGGGGGGCTTGTTGAGCAGTTCTTC.

This clonotype was seen more than once but under ten times. The chain couples TRBV7-2 to TRBJ1-1; TRBD1 might be the D (5 bases). The germline gives CDR1 SGHTA, CDR2 FQGNSA. The ends were cut back, 1 base at V and 7 bases at J, with 16 bases in the middle. The CDR3 consists of 15 residues. The CDR3 coding sequence is TGTGCCAGCAGCTTAGGCTGGGGACCGGCTAATGAAGCTTTCTTT. Translating gives CASSLGWGPANEAFF.

The chain joins TRBV2 to TRBJ2-3; 9 bases fit TRBD2. From germline, CDR1 is SNHLY and CDR2 FYNNEI. CDR3 length equals 18 residues. J lost 5 bases, V lost 8 bases, and 20 bases had no gene match. CDR3 bases: TGTGCCAGCGGTATAGATCTAGCGGGGCCCGCTCCGCGAGATACGCAGTATTTT. Translated: CASGIDLAGPAPRDTQYF. The full variable domain, rest sourced from reference TRBV2 and TRBJ2-3, is EPEVTQTPSHQVTQMGQEVILRCVPISNHLYFYWYRQILGQKVEFLVSFYNNEISEKSEIFDDQFSVERPDGSNFTLKIRSTKLEDSAMYFCASGIDLAGPAPRDTQYFGPGTRLTVL.

This chain joins TRBV11-2 and TRBJ2-5; D might be TRBD2 (5 bases). There are 15 residues in the CDR3. The V end was cut by 0 bases, the J end by 2 bases, with 10 bases between. The V gene's germline CDR1 is SGHAT and CDR2 FQNNGV. CDR3 in amino acids: CASSLDSSGQETQYF. The DNA of the CDR3 is TGTGCCAGCAGCTTAGATTCCAGCGGACAAGAGACCCAGTACTTC.

The gene calls are TRBV3-1 and TRBJ1-1; TRBD1 might be the D (5 bases). The CDR3 extends over 13 amino acids. Germline CDR1 is LGHDT and CDR2 is YNNKEL (reference sequence). V was cut by 3 bases and J by 6 bases, with 11 bases left in between. The CDR3 sequence: CASSHLRGAEAFF. CDR3 nucleotide sequence: TGTGCCAGCAGCCATTTGAGGGGTGCTGAAGCTTTCTTT.

This clonotype was seen ten or more times. A junction end diverges from the germline sequence, so it may reflect a read error. The chain has TRBV18 and TRBJ1-1, with D tentatively TRBD1 (5 bases). CDR3 length equals 14 residues. Germline loops: CDR1 KGHSH, CDR2 LQKENI. For the CDR3, the DNA is TGTGCCAGCTCACTCCGGGACCGACCTGTGGGCCCCATCTTT. As protein: CASSLRDRPVGPIF. The full variable domain, in which reference TRBV18 and TRBJ1-1 provide the parts outside the CDR3, is NAGVMQNPRHLVRRRGQEARLRCSPMKGHSHVYWYRQLPEEGLKFMVYLQKENIIDESGMPKERFSAEFPKEGPSILRIQQVVRGDSAAYFCASSLRDRPVGPIFGQGTRLTVV.

This clonotype was detected only once. In nucleotides, the CDR3 is TGTGCCAGCAGCTTGGCCTCTGGCAGGGGGAAGAATGAGCAGTTCTTC. This encodes CASSLASGRGKNEQFF. The V gene is TRBV7-3, the J gene TRBJ2-1; 7 bases agree with TRBD1. The CDR3 is 16 amino acids. V lost 3 bases and J lost 7; bases outside the gene matches: 12. The germline V gene has CDR1 SGHTA and CDR2 FQGTGA.

V gene TRBV12-3 or TRBV12-4 combines with J gene TRBJ2-1, with 9 bases matching TRBD2. The V gene end was trimmed by 6 bases and the J gene end by 7 bases; junction bases not matched to a gene: 10. There are 15 residues in the CDR3. The DNA for the CDR3 is TGTGCCAGCAGAGAGGGCGGGAGGGGTCGGAATGAGCAGTTCTTC. This encodes CASREGGRGRNEQFF.

This chain uses TRBV7-9 with TRBJ2-4; 11 bases fit TRBD1. CDR1 and CDR2 from the germline V gene are SEHNR and FQNEAQ (reference sequence). CDR3 length: 15 residues. V lost 5 bases, J lost 5 bases, and 5 bases stayed unmatched. The CDR3 here is CASSTRTGGENIQYF. The CDR3 DNA reads TGTGCCAGCAGCACCCGGACAGGGGGCGAAAACATTCAGTACTTC.

This clonotype has a count of ten or more. This sequence joins TRBV11-2 and TRBJ2-1; D possibly corresponds to TRBD2 (5 bases). CDR1 is SGHAT, CDR2 FQNNGV, per germline. The germline V and J ends were trimmed by 2 bases and 9 bases, with 11 bases remaining between them. CDR3 length equals 13 residues. The CDR3 bases are TGTGCCAGCAGCTTAAGTGAGGGCAGTGAGCAGTTCTTC. It is translated as CASSLSEGSEQFF.

Only a few counts were recorded for this clonotype. This chain connects TRBV20-1 to TRBJ2-1, with 8 bases aligning to TRBD1. This CDR3 is 16 amino acids long. With V trimmed by 8 bases and J by 3 bases, 15 bases remained unmatched. Germline V gives CDR1 DFQATT, CDR2 SNEGSKA (reference sequence). This chain's CDR3 is CSTKRTGTFYYNEQFF. For the CDR3, the DNA is TGCAGTACGAAAAGGACAGGGACATTCTACTACAATGAGCAGTTCTTC.

This clonotype showed up just a few times. The rearrangement joins TRBV5-4 to TRBJ1-6, with TRBD1 as a possible D gene (5 bases). The CDR3 totals 16 residues. From germline, CDR1 is SGHNT and CDR2 YYREEE (reference sequence). The V end was cut by 0 bases, the J end by 10 bases, with 17 bases between. In nucleotides, the CDR3 is TGTGCCAGCAGCTTGGCCAAGTCAGGACAAAAGTCACCCCTCCACTTT. This codes for CASSLAKSGQKSPLHF.

This clonotype was counted once. The chain joins TRBV11-2 to TRBJ1-2; TRBD1 matches at 7 bases. The V segment lost 3 bases and the J segment 7 bases; nucleotides outside the gene matches: 14. Germline CDR1 reads SGHAT; CDR2 reads FQNNGV. This CDR3 comprises 16 residues. DNA of the CDR3: TGTGCCAGCAGCTTGTCCCCCTTACAGGGGAGTAGTGGCTACACCTTC. This translates into CASSLSPLQGSSGYTF. The full variable domain, rest sourced from reference TRBV11-2 and TRBJ1-2, is EAGVAQSPRYKIIEKRQSVAFWCNPISGHATLYWYQQILGQGPKLLIQFQNNGVVDDSQLPKDRFSAERLKGVDSTLKIQPAKLEDSAVYLCASSLSPLQGSSGYTFGSGTRLTVV.

This clonotype was counted a few times. CDR3 protein: CASSSLGVQFF. Here the CDR3 DNA reads TGTGCCAGCAGTTCCCTGGGGGTGCAGTTCTTC. The gene calls are TRBV25-1 and TRBJ2-1; possibly TRBD1 or TRBD2 for D (5 bases each). This CDR3 has 11 residues. The germline V gene encodes CDR1 MGHDK and CDR2 SYGVNS. V lost 5 bases to trimming and J lost 12 bases, with 11 bases between them.

In this sample, this clonotype turned up a few times. This chain joins TRBV20-1 and TRBJ2-1, with D possibly being TRBD2 (5 bases). Germline V gene lookup returns CDR1 DFQATT and CDR2 SNEGSKA (reference sequence). CDR3 length: 12 amino acids. V dropped 4 bases and J dropped 10 bases, with 14 bases sitting between them. CDR3 residues: CSATRESAEQFF. The CDR3 DNA follows: TGCAGTGCTACAAGGGAGTCAGCGGAGCAGTTCTTC.

This clonotype was detected many times. The chain carries TRBV7-2 and TRBJ1-2; perhaps TRBD1 as D (5 bases). The V gene lost 5 bases and the J gene lost 5 bases, with 12 bases spanning the gap. The CDR3 has 13 amino acids. Germline V lookup: CDR1 SGHTA, CDR2 FQGNSA. Here the CDR3 DNA reads TGTGCCAGCAGCCCCGGGGCCATGTATGGCTACACCTTC. It specifies CASSPGAMYGYTF.

The chain uses TRBV20-1 and TRBJ2-7, with D perhaps matching TRBD1 (6 bases). The CDR3 runs 16 residues. Germline CDR1 is DFQATT and CDR2 is SNEGSKA (reference sequence). V was shortened by 4 bases and J by 0 bases, with 19 bases between the two germline ends. The CDR3 spells CSAKWGYGGSSYEQYF. As DNA, the CDR3 is TGCAGTGCTAAATGGGGGTATGGGGGCTCCTCCTACGAGCAGTACTTC.

V and J are TRBV7-2 and TRBJ2-2; 9 positions agree with TRBD1. Germline V gives CDR1 SGHTA, CDR2 FQGNSA. This CDR3 region has 16 residues. Trimming at V came to 1 base and at J to 5 bases, leaving 5 bases not matched to a gene. CDR3 region: CASSLGQGVRTGELFF. The CDR3 DNA sequence: TGTGCCAGCAGCTTAGGACAGGGGGTTCGGACCGGGGAGCTGTTTTTT.

The genes are TRBV15 and TRBJ2-3; no reliable D call. Germline values: CDR1 LNHNV, CDR2 YYDKDF (reference sequence). Trimming pared 1 base from V and 1 base from J, leaving 15 bases between. CDR3 size: 17 residues. The CDR3 DNA reads TGTGCCACCAGCAGAGGGGCTCGGGTCTTTGGCACAGATACGCAGTATTTT. Translated, it gives CATSRGARVFGTDTQYF.

This clonotype was seen repeatedly, ten times or more. The chain recombines TRBV10-3 with TRBJ2-5; TRBD2 might be the D (5 bases). V shed 4 bases and J shed 5 bases, with 11 bases lying between them. Germline V gene data show CDR1 as ENHRY and CDR2 as SYGVKD. The CDR3 is made up of 13 amino acids. CDR3 sequence reads: CAISGDPGETQYF. The DNA for the CDR3 is TGTGCCATCAGTGGTGACCCGGGGGAGACCCAGTACTTC.

The chain recombines TRBV5-1 with TRBJ1-2; no reliable D call. CDR1 and CDR2 from the germline V gene are SGHRS and YFSETQ. Trimming left V 0 bases short and J 8 bases short, with 8 bases between. The CDR3 runs to 12 residues. The CDR3 DNA reads TGCGCCAGCAGCTTGGTTGGGAAAGGCTACACCTTC. Its protein product is CASSLVGKGYTF.